This T cell receptor beta chain was profiled in a study of T-cell reconstitution after alpha-beta-depleted transplantation in children. Preparing the TCRbeta library involved the use of unique molecular identifiers. TCRdb fed the PCR reads into MiXCR, producing one record per CDR3 protein. The repertoire holds hundreds of thousands of distinct CDR3 sequences, with around 12% as singletons. This clonotype occurred many times. This TCR derives from a human donor who donated a stem cell graft to a child with combined immunodeficiency. The sequencing used PBMCs from the stem cell graft donor, collected from the stem cell graft.

The CDR3: CASSLLTTLLDYEQYF. The CDR3 DNA follows: TGTGCCAGCAGTTTGTTGACGACCTTACTCGACTACGAGCAGTACTTC. The chain carries TRBV28 and TRBJ2-7; D is unresolved. CDR1 is MDHEN, CDR2 SYDVKM, per germline. The V end was cut by 3 bases, the J end by 3 bases, with 18 bases between. This CDR3 contains 16 residues.